The source of this TCR beta chain is a study of blood T cell repertoires in COVID-19. About the study: PBMCs, B-cell-depleted T cells, or T cells provided the cDNA or gDNA that made up the material.

Clones were sequenced by immunoSEQ multiplex PCR, and TCRdb holds only the in-frame ones, with some missing. Among about 94,000 clones listed, roughly four fifths were seen once. Germline V CDR1 and CDR2: SGHAT, FQNNGV. V gave up 3 bases and J gave up 6 bases, with 15 bases separating them. The CDR3 consists of 14 residues. The sequenced sample consisted of peripheral blood. The chain is built from TRBV11-2 and TRBJ2-7, with D possibly TRBD1 on 5 matching bases. This sequence was found in a man aged 55-75 years with acute or convalescent COVID-19. CDR3 sequence reads: CASSLTDWSGEQYF. CDR3 nucleotides: TGTGCCAGCAGCTTGACAGACTGGTCCGGCGAGCAGTACTTC.